This T cell receptor (beta chain) was obtained from a study of T cells in Graves' hyperthyroidism and ophthalmopathy. The V gene lost 6 bases and the J gene lost 8 bases, with 13 bases spanning the gap. CDR3 length: 13 residues. Germline CDR1 is MNHEY and CDR2 is SVGAGI. This clonotype has ten or more counts. RNA transcripts gave rise to amplified TCR beta CDR3 regions. The HTBI primer set drove a first-round RT-PCR of the TCR CDR3. In TCRdb, the multiplex PCR reads were re-called with MiXCR into one record per CDR3 protein. The sample comprises roughly 700,000 distinct CDR3 sequences, around a third of which are singletons, and around 32% rests with the top ten. This sample holds PBMCs from roughly 10 ml fresh peripheral blood.

V is TRBV6-5 and J is TRBJ1-4, with D uncertain. The receptor's source is a woman between 40 and 55 years old with Graves' hyperthyroidism. The specimen sequenced was blood. CDR3 DNA sequence: TGTGCCAGCAGATCCCAGAATGGGGAAAAACTGTTTTTT. Translating it yields CASRSQNGEKLFF.